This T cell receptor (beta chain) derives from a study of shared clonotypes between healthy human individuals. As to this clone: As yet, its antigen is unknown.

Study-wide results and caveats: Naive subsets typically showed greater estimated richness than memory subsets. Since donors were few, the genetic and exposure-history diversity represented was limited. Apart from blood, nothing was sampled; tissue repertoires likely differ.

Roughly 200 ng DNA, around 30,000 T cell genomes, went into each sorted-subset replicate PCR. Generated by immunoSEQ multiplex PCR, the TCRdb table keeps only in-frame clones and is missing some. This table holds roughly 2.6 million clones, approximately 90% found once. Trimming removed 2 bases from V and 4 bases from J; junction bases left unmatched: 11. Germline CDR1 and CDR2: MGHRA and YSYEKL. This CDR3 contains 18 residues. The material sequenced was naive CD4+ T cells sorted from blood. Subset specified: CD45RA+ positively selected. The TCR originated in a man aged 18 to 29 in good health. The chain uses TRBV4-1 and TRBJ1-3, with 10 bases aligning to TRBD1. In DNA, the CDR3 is TGCGCCAGCAGCCAAAATACCGGGACAGGGGCTATCGGAAACACCATATATTTT. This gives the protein CASSQNTGTGAIGNTIYF.